The source of this T cell receptor (beta chain) is a study of blood T cell repertoires in COVID-19. Study-level background: From T cells, B-cell-depleted T cells, or PBMCs came the material, which was cDNA or gDNA.

Germline CDR1 and CDR2: SEHNR and FQNEAQ (reference sequence). With V trimmed by 6 bases and J by 14 bases, 9 bases remained unmatched. The CDR3 runs to 12 residues. Data came from immunoSEQ multiplex PCR; TCRdb stores just in-frame clones and leaves some out. The table has some 29,000 clones, about 89% seen once. J is TRBJ2-3 and V is TRBV7-9; 9 bases align to TRBD2. This clonotype originated in a human donor in a cohort sampled during active COVID-19. The sequencing sample was made of peripheral blood. CDR3: CASSIGLAFLYF. The CDR3 region has the DNA TGTGCCAGCAGTATAGGACTAGCGTTTCTGTATTTT.